This is a list of T cell receptor beta chains from one sample in a study of blood T cell repertoires in COVID-19. Profiled with immunoSEQ multiplex PCR; TCRdb holds only in-frame clones, not every one. The table records 250,000 to 350,000 clones, about nine tenths of them present only once. Sequencing input: peripheral blood. The source is a woman in her sixties with acute or convalescent COVID-19. CDR3s include the opening cysteine and the closing phenylalanine or tryptophan. The D gene is left open where the match is weak. Not every row has a clone size; where given, it reads once, few, many or a size class.

TRBV9,TRBJ2-2,-,-,TGTGCCAGCAGCCCGGAGGCCGGGGAGCTGTTTTTT,CASSPEAGELFF
TRBV9,TRBJ2-5,-,-,TGTGCCAGCAGCCCCCGGCCCCCGGGGGAGACCCAGTACTTC,CASSPRPPGETQYF
TRBV7-9,TRBJ2-7,-,TRBD1,TGTGCCAGCAGTACAGGGGGCTACGAGCAGTACTTC,CASSTGGYEQYF
TRBV7-8,TRBJ1-1,-,-,TGTGCCAGCAGCCTTACACAGGATATGAACACTGAAGCTTTCTTT,CASSLTQDMNTEAFF
TRBV13,TRBJ2-5,-,TRBD1,TGTGCCAGCAGCTCCTCGACAGGGGCCGAGACCCAGTACTTC,CASSSSTGAETQYF
TRBV19,TRBJ2-2,once,-,TGTGCCAGTAAAAAGGCCGGTGGGGAGCCCGGGGAGCTGTTTTTT,CASKKAGGEPGELFF
TRBV19,TRBJ1-2,few,-,TGTGCCAGTAGTATACCCTTCGGGAGTTATGGCTACACCTTC,CASSIPFGSYGYTF
TRBV6-5,TRBJ2-1,-,-,TGTGCCAGCAGTTACGGGCCAAATGAGCAGTTCTTC,CASSYGPNEQFF
TRBV13,TRBJ2-1,-,-,TGTGCCAGCAGCTCCGGGACTCTGAATGAGCAGTTCTTC,CASSSGTLNEQFF
TRBV2,TRBJ1-5,-,TRBD1,TGTGCCAGCAGCAGGGGGCTGGGTCAGCCCCAGCATTTT,CASSRGLGQPQHF
TRBV9,TRBJ2-7,-,-,TGTGCCAGCAGCGTACTAGCGCTTGGCGAGCAGTACTTC,CASSVLALGEQYF
TRBV11-2,TRBJ1-3,-,TRBD1,TGTGCCAGCAGCTTAGTCGGGACAGGTCCCTCTGGAAACACCATATATTTT,CASSLVGTGPSGNTIYF
TRBV2,TRBJ2-3,once,-,TGTGCCAGCAGTGAAGCGCTTCCCGTCGGGGATACGCAGTATTTT,CASSEALPVGDTQYF
TRBV5-4,TRBJ1-1,-,TRBD1,TGTGCCAGCAGCCCAGTGACAGGGTCCGGGACTGAAGCTTTCTTT,CASSPVTGSGTEAFF
TRBV28,TRBJ1-1,-,-,TGTGCCAGCAGTAGCCAGGGGTCTGAAGCTTTCTTT,CASSSQGSEAFF
TRBV19,TRBJ2-1,-,-,TGTGCCAGTCGGACCCCGGGGTCCTACAATGAGCAGTTCTTC,CASRTPGSYNEQFF
TRBV2,TRBJ2-1,-,-,TGTGCCAGGACCGAGACGGGTACCCGGGGAGATGAGCAGTTCTTC,CARTETGTRGDEQFF
TRBV20-1,TRBJ1-1,-,-,TGCAGTCCGGGGGAAAAAGCTTTCTTT,CSPGEKAFF
TRBV11-3,TRBJ2-3,-,TRBD2,TGTGCCAGCAGCAGTTCGGCTAGCGGTTATACGGGTACGCAGTATTTT,CASSSSASGYTGTQYF
TRBV12-3/TRBV12-4,TRBJ2-7,-,TRBD1,TGTGCCAGCAGTACGGTCCGGGACAGGGGAGCCTTC,CASSTVRDRGAF
TRBV15,TRBJ2-1,-,-,TGTGCCACCAGCAGCTACGAGGGTGAGCAGTTCTTC,CATSSYEGEQFF
TRBV15,TRBJ2-1,-,-,TGTGCCACCAGCAGAACCTCCTCGGGTAATGAGCAGTTCTTC,CATSRTSSGNEQFF
TRBV28,TRBJ1-5,-,-,TGTGCCAGCAGTTTAAGGCAGGGTCGCAATCAGCCCCAGCATTTT,CASSLRQGRNQPQHF
TRBV7-2,TRBJ1-1,once,-,TGTGCCAGCAGCTTAGGCGGGGCGAACACTGAAGCTTTCTTT,CASSLGGANTEAFF
TRBV7-6,TRBJ2-3,-,-,TGTGCCAGCAGCTTAGGACAGTTAGATACGCAGTATTTT,CASSLGQLDTQYF
TRBV19,TRBJ2-1,-,TRBD2,TGTGCCAGTAGTACCCAAGGGACTAGCGTCAATGAGCAGTTCTTC,CASSTQGTSVNEQFF
TRBV11-1,TRBJ1-5,-,TRBD1,TGTGCCAGCAGCAAGACAGGGGGCGGCAATCAGCCCCAGCATTTT,CASSKTGGGNQPQHF
TRBV7-9,TRBJ1-5,-,-,TGTGCCAGCAGCTCAGCCAACACAGGGATCCATCAGCCCCAGCATTTT,CASSSANTGIHQPQHF